A selection of T cell receptor beta chains follows, all from one sample in a study of Graves' ophthalmopathy and Graves' hyperthyroidism. TCRdb ran MiXCR on the multiplex PCR reads and lists one entry per CDR3 protein. The profile covers just over 600,000 distinct CDR3 sequences, with 22% appearing a single time and around 7% taken by the ten largest. The sequenced sample was peripheral blood. All receptors derive from a young woman with stable Graves' hyperthyroidism. Some clones in this sample may be carry-over from other donors' samples. CDR3s include the opening cysteine and the closing phenylalanine or tryptophan. The order of the fields is D gene, V gene, clone size, J gene, CDR3 protein, CDR3 DNA. A D gene is named only where the DNA matches it firmly. Size is omitted from some rows. Given values are once, few, many or a class for expanded clones.

-,TRBV5-5,many,TRBJ1-5,CASSPRTDANRPQHF,TGTGCCAGCAGCCCGAGGACGGACGCAAATCGGCCCCAGCATTTT
-,TRBV7-3,-,TRBJ1-1,CASSELAGDTEAFF,TGTGCCAGCAGCGAACTTGCAGGTGACACTGAAGCTTTCTTT
-,TRBV6-1,few,TRBJ2-7,CASSEVSEQYF,TGTGCCAGCAGTGAAGTGTCCGAGCAGTACTTC
-,TRBV27,many,TRBJ2-7,CASSLGEALWEQYF,TGTGCCAGCAGTTTAGGGGAAGCCCTGTGGGAGCAGTACTTC
-,TRBV19,few,TRBJ2-5,CATKMETQYF,TGTGCCACAAAGATGGAGACCCAGTACTTC
-,TRBV7-3,-,TRBJ1-3,CASSPTGPGNTIYF,TGTGCCAGCAGCCCTACGGGACCTGGAAACACCATATATTTT
-,TRBV12-3/TRBV12-4,-,TRBJ2-2,CASSTIYTGELFF,TGTGCCAGCAGTACTATATACACCGGGGAGCTGTTTTTT
-,TRBV29-1,many,TRBJ2-7,CSAHGSRAWEQYF,TGCAGCGCCCACGGTTCCAGAGCGTGGGAGCAGTACTTC
TRBD1,TRBV20-1,many,TRBJ2-5,CSAREPRTGKETQYF,TGCAGTGCTAGAGAACCACGGACAGGGAAAGAGACCCAGTACTTC
TRBD2,TRBV10-3,many,TRBJ2-2,CAIRSGTSGNTGELFF,TGTGCCATCAGATCCGGGACTAGCGGGAACACCGGGGAGCTGTTTTTT
-,TRBV11-2,-,TRBJ2-7,CASSTPSAPYEQYF,TGTGCCAGCAGCACCCCTAGCGCACCCTACGAGCAGTACTTC
-,TRBV7-2,many,TRBJ1-1,CASSLVPETNTEAFF,TGTGCCAGCAGCTTAGTTCCGGAAACGAACACTGAAGCTTTCTTT
-,TRBV12-3/TRBV12-4,many,TRBJ2-5,CASRRGVAETQYF,TGTGCCAGCAGGCGAGGGGTGGCGGAGACCCAGTACTTC
TRBD1,TRBV18,few,TRBJ1-2,CASSTTGIYGYTF,TGTGCCAGCTCAACGACAGGGATATATGGCTACACCTTC
TRBD2,TRBV28,-,TRBJ2-7,CATRRAGDYEQYF,TGTGCCACCCGAAGGGCGGGAGACTACGAGCAGTACTTC
-,TRBV6-2/TRBV6-3,-,TRBJ1-1,CASTRALAAEEAFF,TGTGCCAGCACCCGAGCTTTAGCGGCAGAAGAAGCTTTCTTT
-,TRBV19,many,TRBJ1-1,CASSSERGSTEAFF,TGTGCCAGTAGTTCGGAGAGGGGGAGTACTGAAGCTTTCTTT
TRBD2,TRBV2,-,TRBJ2-5,CASSDDSGGLEETQYF,TGTGCCAGCAGTGACGACTCGGGAGGGCTGGAGGAGACCCAGTACTTC
TRBD1,TRBV30,many,TRBJ2-7,CAWSQDRGENEQYF,TGTGCCTGGAGCCAAGACAGGGGTGAGAACGAGCAGTACTTC
-,TRBV28,many,TRBJ1-1,CASSTGRGEFDTEAFF,TGTGCCAGCAGTACGGGACGCGGGGAGTTTGACACTGAAGCTTTCTTT
-,TRBV11-2,-,TRBJ2-1,CASSSDRGEQFF,TGTGCCAGCAGCTCAGATAGGGGTGAGCAGTTCTTC
TRBD1,TRBV10-1,once,TRBJ2-7,CASSESGQPEQYF,TGCGCCAGCAGTGAATCGGGACAGCCCGAGCAGTACTTC
-,TRBV5-5,many,TRBJ2-5,CASTHRAREETQYF,TGTGCCAGCACACACCGGGCCCGTGAGGAGACCCAGTACTTC
-,TRBV3-1,-,TRBJ1-1,CASSQPAVNTEAFF,TGTGCCAGCAGCCAACCGGCCGTGAACACTGAAGCTTTCTTT
-,TRBV3-1,many,TRBJ1-2,CASSQGRIGYTF,TGTGCCAGCAGCCAAGGGAGAATTGGCTACACCTTC
TRBD1,TRBV5-1,few,TRBJ2-5,CASRYRGETQYF,TGCGCCAGCAGATACAGGGGCGAGACCCAGTACTTC
-,TRBV12-5,many,TRBJ1-1,CASGLTPSVNTEAFF,TGTGCTAGTGGTTTGACCCCCTCAGTGAACACTGAAGCTTTCTTT
-,TRBV12-3/TRBV12-4,-,TRBJ2-5,CASSFDWGEGQETQYF,TGTGCCAGCAGTTTTGACTGGGGGGAAGGCCAAGAGACCCAGTACTTC
-,TRBV7-2,many,TRBJ1-1,CASSQGSFITEAFF,TGTGCCAGCAGCCAAGGTAGTTTTATCACTGAAGCTTTCTTT
-,TRBV6-5,many,TRBJ1-5,CASSYSLDSNQPQHF,TGTGCCAGCAGTTACTCGTTAGACTCCAATCAGCCCCAGCATTTT
-,TRBV20-1,-,TRBJ2-6,CSAWESGANVLTF,TGCAGTGCTTGGGAGTCTGGGGCCAACGTCCTGACTTTC
-,TRBV6-2/TRBV6-3,many,TRBJ1-1,CASSHGATEAFF,TGTGCCAGCAGCCACGGCGCCACTGAAGCTTTCTTT
-,TRBV20-1,many,TRBJ2-7,CSAFTGSGEQYF,TGCAGTGCGTTTACAGGGTCGGGCGAGCAGTACTTC
-,TRBV4-2,-,TRBJ1-2,CASSHWAGNTNYGYTF,TGTGCCAGCAGCCATTGGGCAGGGAATACGAACTATGGCTACACCTTC
-,TRBV7-8,-,TRBJ2-2,CASSSLPGINTGELFF,TGTGCCAGCAGCTCTCTGCCGGGAATAAACACCGGGGAGCTGTTTTTT
TRBD2,TRBV6-1,-,TRBJ2-5,CASSHSGMGETQYF,TGTGCCAGCAGTCACAGCGGGATGGGGGAGACCCAGTACTTC
TRBD1,TRBV2,many,TRBJ1-6,CASSEEGQGANSPLHF,TGTGCCAGCAGTGAAGAAGGACAGGGGGCTAATTCACCCCTCCACTTT
-,TRBV7-2,-,TRBJ1-1,CASSQTRSSTEAFF,TGTGCCAGCAGCCAGACCAGAAGTAGCACTGAAGCTTTCTTT
TRBD1,TRBV11-2,few,TRBJ2-2,CASSLDRRDRGKEENTGELFF,TGTGCCAGCAGCTTAGATCGCCGGGACAGGGGAAAGGAGGAGAACACCGGGGAGCTGTTTTTT
TRBD1,TRBV27,once,TRBJ2-7,CASKRTGRNEQYF,TGTGCCAGCAAGAGGACAGGGCGCAACGAGCAGTACTTC
-,TRBV6-4,many,TRBJ2-5,CASSPTDQETQYF,TGTGCCAGCAGTCCGACGGACCAAGAGACCCAGTACTTC
-,TRBV6-1,many,TRBJ1-5,CASSWGASSNQPQHF,TGTGCCAGCAGCTGGGGGGCCAGTAGCAATCAGCCCCAGCATTTT
-,TRBV19,-,TRBJ1-5,CASSIDGGFNQPQHF,TGTGCCAGTAGTATAGACGGCGGTTTCAATCAGCCCCAGCATTTT
-,TRBV10-3,many,TRBJ2-2,CATTPMTGVTGELFF,TGTGCCACTACTCCAATGACAGGTGTCACCGGGGAGCTGTTTTTT
TRBD1,TRBV27,-,TRBJ1-5,CASSPGQGFLNQPQHF,TGTGCCAGCAGTCCGGGACAGGGGTTCCTCAATCAGCCCCAGCATTTT